This T cell receptor (beta chain) was documented in a study of OX40 agonist ivuxolimab in advanced cancers. Only in-frame clones appear in the TCRdb table, and some are missing; sequencing was by immunoSEQ multiplex PCR. The sample holds roughly 48,000 clones, around nine tenths seen once. The CDR3 runs to 16 residues. The ends were cut back, 0 bases at V and 8 bases at J, with 16 bases in the middle. The germline gives CDR1 SGHAT, CDR2 FQDESV (reference sequence). This sequence originates from an adult with an advanced solid tumor such as melanoma, head and neck, liver or kidney cancer. V usage is TRBV11-1 and J usage is TRBJ1-4, with a weak D call TRBD1 (6 bases). The sequenced sample was CD4+ or CD8+ T cells sorted from blood, obtained in a trial of the OX40 agonist ivuxolimab. The CDR3 spells CASSLALQGGEEKLFF. CDR3 coding DNA: TGTGCCAGCAGCTTAGCCCTACAGGGAGGCGAAGAAAAACTGTTTTTT.